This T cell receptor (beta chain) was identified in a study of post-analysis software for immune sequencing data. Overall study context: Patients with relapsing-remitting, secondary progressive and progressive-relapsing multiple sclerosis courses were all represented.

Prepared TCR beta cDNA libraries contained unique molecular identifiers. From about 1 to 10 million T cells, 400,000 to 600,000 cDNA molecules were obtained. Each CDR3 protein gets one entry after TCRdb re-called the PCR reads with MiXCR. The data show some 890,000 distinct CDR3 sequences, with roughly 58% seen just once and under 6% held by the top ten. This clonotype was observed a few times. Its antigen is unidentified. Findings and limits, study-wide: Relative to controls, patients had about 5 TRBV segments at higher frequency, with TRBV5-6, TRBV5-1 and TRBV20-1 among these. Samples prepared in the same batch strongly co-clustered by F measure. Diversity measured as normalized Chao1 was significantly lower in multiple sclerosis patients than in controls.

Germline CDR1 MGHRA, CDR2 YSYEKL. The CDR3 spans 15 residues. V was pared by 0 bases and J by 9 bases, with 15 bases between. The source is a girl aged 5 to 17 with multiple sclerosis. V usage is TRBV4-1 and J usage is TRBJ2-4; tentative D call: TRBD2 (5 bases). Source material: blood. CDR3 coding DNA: TGCGCCAGCAGCCAAGACGGAGGAAGAAAGGGCATTCAGTACTTC. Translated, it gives CASSQDGGRKGIQYF.